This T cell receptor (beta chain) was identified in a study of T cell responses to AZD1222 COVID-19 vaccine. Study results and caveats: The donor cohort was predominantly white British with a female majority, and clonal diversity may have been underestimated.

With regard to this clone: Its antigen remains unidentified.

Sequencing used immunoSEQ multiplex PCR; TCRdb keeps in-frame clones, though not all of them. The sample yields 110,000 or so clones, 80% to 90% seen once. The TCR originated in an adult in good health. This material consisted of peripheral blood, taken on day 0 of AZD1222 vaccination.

CDR3 protein: CASSLVAGGPHEQYF. CDR3 sequence (DNA): TGTGCCAGCAGCTTAGTAGCGGGAGGGCCCCACGAGCAGTACTTC. V is TRBV11-2 and J is TRBJ2-7; TRBD2 agrees at 11 bases. The CDR3 covers 15 residues. V lost 1 base to trimming and J lost 5 bases; unmatched junction nucleotides: 4. Germline-derived CDR1 and CDR2 are SGHAT and FQNNGV.